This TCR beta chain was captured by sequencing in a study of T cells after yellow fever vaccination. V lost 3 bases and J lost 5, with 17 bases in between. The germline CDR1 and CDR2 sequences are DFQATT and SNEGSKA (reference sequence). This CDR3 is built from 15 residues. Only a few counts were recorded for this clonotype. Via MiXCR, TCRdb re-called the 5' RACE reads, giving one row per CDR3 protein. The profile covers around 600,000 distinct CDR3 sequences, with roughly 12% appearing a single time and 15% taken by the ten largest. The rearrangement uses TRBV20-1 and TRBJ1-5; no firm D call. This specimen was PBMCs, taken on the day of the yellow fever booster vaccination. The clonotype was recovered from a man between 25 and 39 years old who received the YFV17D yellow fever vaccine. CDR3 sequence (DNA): TGCAGTGCTAGTTGGCTGACCGAATCAGATCAGCCCCAGCATTTT. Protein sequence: CSASWLTESDQPQHF.